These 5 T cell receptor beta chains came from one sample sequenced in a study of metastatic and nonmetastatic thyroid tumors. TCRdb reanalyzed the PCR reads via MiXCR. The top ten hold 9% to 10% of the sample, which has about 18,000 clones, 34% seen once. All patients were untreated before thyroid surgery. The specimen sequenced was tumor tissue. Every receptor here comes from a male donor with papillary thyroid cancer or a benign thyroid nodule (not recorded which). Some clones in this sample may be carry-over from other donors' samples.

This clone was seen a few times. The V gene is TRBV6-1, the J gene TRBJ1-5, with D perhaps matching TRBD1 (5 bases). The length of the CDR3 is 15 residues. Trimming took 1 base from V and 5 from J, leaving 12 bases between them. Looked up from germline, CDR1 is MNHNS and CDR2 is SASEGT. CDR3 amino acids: CASSEGGLGHQPQHF. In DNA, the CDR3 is TGTGCCAGCAGTGAAGGGGGACTGGGGCATCAGCCCCAGCATTTT.

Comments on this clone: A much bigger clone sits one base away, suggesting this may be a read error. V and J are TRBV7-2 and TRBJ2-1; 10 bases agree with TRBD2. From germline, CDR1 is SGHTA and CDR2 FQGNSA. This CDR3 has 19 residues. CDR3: CASSLFPPGTSENYNEQFF. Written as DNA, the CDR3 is TGTGCTAGCAGCTTATTTCCTCCCGGGACTAGCGAGAACTACAATGAGCAGTTCTTC. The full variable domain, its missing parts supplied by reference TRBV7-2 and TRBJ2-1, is GAGVSQSPSNKVTEKGKDVELRCDPISGHTALYWYRQSLGQGLEFLIYFQGNSAPDKSGLPSDRFSAERTGGSVSTLTIQRTQQEDSAVYLCASSLFPPGTSENYNEQFFGPGTRLTVL.

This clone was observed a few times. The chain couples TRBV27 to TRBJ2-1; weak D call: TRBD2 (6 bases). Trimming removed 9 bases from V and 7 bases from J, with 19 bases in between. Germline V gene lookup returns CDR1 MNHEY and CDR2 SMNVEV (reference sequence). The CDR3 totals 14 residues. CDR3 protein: CARTGASVRNEQFF. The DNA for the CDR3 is TGTGCCAGGACCGGGGCTAGCGTCCGTAATGAGCAGTTCTTC.

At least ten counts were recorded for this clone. CDR3 in amino acids: CATSRDMTSGANVLTF. CDR3 bases: TGTGCCACCAGCAGAGATATGACCTCTGGGGCCAACGTCCTGACTTTC. The gene calls are TRBV15 and TRBJ2-6; D remains unclear. Germline V CDR1 and CDR2: LNHNV, YYDKDF (reference sequence). This CDR3 has 16 amino acids. Deletions cut 0 bases from V and 0 bases from J, with 6 bases between.

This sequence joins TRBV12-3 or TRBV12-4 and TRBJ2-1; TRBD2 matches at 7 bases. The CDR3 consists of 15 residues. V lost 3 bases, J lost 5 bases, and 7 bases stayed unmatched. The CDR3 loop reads CASSFPTSDHNEQFF. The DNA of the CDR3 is TGTGCCAGCAGTTTTCCCACTAGCGATCACAATGAGCAGTTCTTC.